This T cell receptor beta chain was recovered during a study of shared clonotypes between healthy human individuals (dated by TCRdb to about 2020). In terms of the full investigation: The cohort comprised two women and a few men aged 18 to 49 years. To estimate repertoire size and how much clonotype sharing occurs between individuals, the study deeply sequenced the blood TCR repertoires of 5 or 6 healthy adults. Libraries were prepared and TCR repertoires were sequenced by different laboratories using diverse techniques, in order to increase sequencing depth and limit assay-specific biases. Each donor's leukapheresis produced roughly between roughly 0.85 and 9.5 billion PBMCs. Paper-wide results and their limitations: Sampling was limited to blood, and TCR repertoires in tissue likely differ from TCR repertoires in blood. Pairwise subsampling indicated that sequencing depth was expected to affect the degree of clonotype sharing among donors. The small number of donors limited the genetic and exposure-history diversity represented.

A note on this clone: The antigen it recognizes is unknown. No clone much larger than this one lies a single base away; base qualities are absent.

Relative to germline, V is 5 bases shorter and J is 1 base shorter, with 9 bases between their ends. The germline V gene (reference sequence) gives CDR1 as SEHNR and CDR2 as FQNEAQ. Its CDR3 holds 14 amino acids, cysteine through phenylalanine. Just the 42-base CDR3 DNA is kept, in frame starting at base 1. Using the deep immunoSEQ assay, multiplex PCR amplified TCR CDR3 regions from genomic DNA. Extracted genomic DNA from each cell subset was distributed evenly across all wells of several immunoSEQ 96-well plates, and each plate was treated as a replicate. For unsorted PBMC, 250 to 300 ng of genomic DNA, equivalent to approximately 30,000 T cell genomes, went into each replicate PCR. Unsorted PBMC genomic DNA was sequenced across ten immunoSEQ deep assay plates. The purified libraries were quantified using a Qubit 3.0 fluorometer, sized with a Bioanalyzer 2100, and then quantified again using the KAPA Library Quantification kit. Every immunoSEQ 96-well plate was sequenced on a dedicated single-read 150-cycle Illumina NextSeq 550 flow cell. Processing in the source paper ran as follows. Because the immunoSEQ output held only junctional sequences and lacked quality scores, the filtering could not match the filtering applied to full-length reads. To assign V/J genes and CDR3, sequences were annotated using PyIR, a Python wrapper for IgBLAST v1.9, with IMGT germline references. Reads were filtered out if the reads had weak V/J assignments (E-value above 1e-6), no CDR3, stop codons, out-of-frame junctions, or ambiguous translated residues. V3J clonotypes were defined by identical inferred V gene, J gene, and CDR3 amino acid sequence. The percentage overlap between two repertoires was calculated by dividing the number of shared unique clonotypes by the size of the smaller repertoire. Repertoire richness was assessed with RTK rarefaction, the Chao1 estimator, and Recon v2.1 estimates of unobserved clonotypes. TCRdb retrieved this table from immuneACCESS and kept in-frame rearrangements only. Not all clones are present; in checked studies, unresolved V genes account for under half, and no reason is known for the remainder. The D gene and trimming were derived from the DNA, and the V and J assignments and clone size from that table. For this sample there are about 470,000 clones; around 79% appear just once. In total, the top ten clones hold about 12% of the sample.

Donors were healthy HIV-negative adults with no recently reported acute infections or vaccinations. Every donor was a Caucasian adult living in Nashville, Tennessee, USA. For unsorted samples, around 85 million PBMCs were counted, and genomic DNA was extracted using the QIAamp DNA Blood Mini kit. After blood collection by leukapheresis, PBMCs were isolated using Ficoll-Histopaque density gradient centrifugation and then cryopreserved in the vapor phase of liquid nitrogen. The sequenced sample consisted of PBMCs. The rearrangement joined TRBV7-9 to TRBJ2-1; the D gene identity is not certain. The receptor comes from a woman between 40 and 55 years old in good health. Some clones in this sample may be carry-over from other donors' samples. This receptor carries the CDR3 CASSLGRSYNEQFF. The bases read TGTGCCAGCAGCCTCGGTAGATCCTACAATGAGCAGTTCTTC.